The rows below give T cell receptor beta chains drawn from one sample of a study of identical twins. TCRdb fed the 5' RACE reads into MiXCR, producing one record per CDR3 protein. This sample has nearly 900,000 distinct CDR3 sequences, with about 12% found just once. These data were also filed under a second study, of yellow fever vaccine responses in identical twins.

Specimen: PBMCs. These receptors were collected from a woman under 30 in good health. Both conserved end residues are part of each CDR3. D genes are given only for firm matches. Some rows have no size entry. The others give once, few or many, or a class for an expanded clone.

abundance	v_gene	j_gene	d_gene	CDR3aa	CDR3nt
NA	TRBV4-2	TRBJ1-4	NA	CASSQDRGFRLFF	TGTGCCAGCAGCCAAGATCGGGGGTTTAGACTGTTTTTT
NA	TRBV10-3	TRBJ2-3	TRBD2	CAIRVTSGRTDTQYF	TGTGCCATCAGGGTGACTAGCGGACGCACAGATACGCAGTATTTT
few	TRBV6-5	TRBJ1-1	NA	CASSYAGVPNTEAFF	TGTGCCAGCAGTTACGCCGGGGTTCCGAACACTGAAGCTTTCTTT
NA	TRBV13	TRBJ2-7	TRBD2	CTCSTLGTSGNSYEQYF	TGTACCTGCAGCACCCTCGGGACTAGCGGGAACTCCTACGAGCAGTACTTC
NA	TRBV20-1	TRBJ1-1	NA	CSARPIGVFAFF	TGCAGTGCTAGGCCGATTGGCGTGTTTGCTTTCTTT
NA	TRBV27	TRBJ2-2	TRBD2	CASSQTGTSGTGELFF	TGTGCCAGCAGTCAAACCGGGACTAGCGGCACCGGGGAGCTGTTTTTT
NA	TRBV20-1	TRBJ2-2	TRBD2	CSARDLEGLAGNTGELFF	TGCAGTGCTAGAGATCTCGAGGGACTAGCGGGGAACACCGGGGAGCTGTTTTTT
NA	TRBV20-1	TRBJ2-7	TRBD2	CSARGRGLAGDFSYEQYF	TGCAGTGCTAGAGGGAGGGGGTTAGCGGGAGATTTCTCCTACGAGCAGTACTTC
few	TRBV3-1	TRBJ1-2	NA	CASSTDINGDGYTF	TGTGCCAGCAGCACGGACATCAACGGGGATGGCTACACCTTC
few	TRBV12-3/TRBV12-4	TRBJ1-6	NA	CASTGGRGSPYNSPLHF	TGTGCCAGCACCGGAGGCAGGGGCAGTCCCTATAATTCACCCCTCCACTTT
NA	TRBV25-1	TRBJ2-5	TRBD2	CASSEWVAGGSETQYF	TGTGCCAGCAGTGAATGGGTAGCGGGGGGATCAGAGACCCAGTACTTC
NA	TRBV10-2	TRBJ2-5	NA	CASSITGGSSLYQETQYF	TGCGCCAGCAGTATTACGGGGGGCTCCTCCTTGTACCAAGAGACCCAGTACTTC
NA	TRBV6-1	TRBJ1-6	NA	CASGGGYSNSPLHF	TGTGCCAGCGGTGGGGGTTATAGTAATTCACCCCTCCACTTT
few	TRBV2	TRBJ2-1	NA	CASSEDSSYNEQFF	TGTGCCAGCAGTGAAGACAGCTCCTACAATGAGCAGTTCTTC
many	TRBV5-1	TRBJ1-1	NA	CASSLALGNTEAFF	TGCGCCAGCAGCTTGGCCCTAGGAAACACTGAAGCTTTCTTT
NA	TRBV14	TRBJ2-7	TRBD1	CASSQTGQGTYEQYF	TGTGCCAGCAGCCAGACGGGACAGGGAACCTACGAGCAGTACTTC
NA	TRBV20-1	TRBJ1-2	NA	CTSGPGSYGYTF	TGCACCTCCGGACCGGGGTCCTATGGCTACACCTTC
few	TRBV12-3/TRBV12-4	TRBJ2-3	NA	CASSPPGGRPTDTQYF	TGTGCCAGCAGTCCACCCGGTGGGCGGCCCACAGATACGCAGTATTTT
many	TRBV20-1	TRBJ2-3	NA	CSASRRTDDTDTQYF	TGCAGTGCTAGCCGGCGGACAGACGACACAGATACGCAGTATTTT
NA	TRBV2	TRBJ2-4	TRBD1	CASSGRTGVNIQYF	TGTGCCAGCAGTGGGCGGACAGGGGTGAACATTCAGTACTTC
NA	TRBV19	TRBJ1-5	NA	CASSIRVGRLTSGDQPQHF	TGTGCCAGTAGTATACGTGTTGGCAGGTTAACCTCGGGGGATCAGCCCCAGCATTTT
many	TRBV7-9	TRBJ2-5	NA	CASSLASSQETQYF	TGTGCCAGCAGCTTAGCTTCGAGTCAAGAGACCCAGTACTTC